This T cell receptor (beta chain) was captured by sequencing in a study of blood T cells in healthy people across ages. The sample holds many counts of this clonotype. Antigen specificity is unknown. The authors ran a second PCR of roughly 7 to 11 cycles using a sample-barcoded 5' primer and a J-beta primer mix. TCRdb fed the 5' RACE reads into MiXCR, producing one record per CDR3 protein. The sample contains about 1.6 million distinct CDR3 sequences, 30% to 40% of which appear only once. The CDR3 extends over 15 amino acids. Germline V gene sequence: CDR1 LGHDT, CDR2 YNNKEL (reference sequence). The V and J ends lost 0 bases and 0 bases respectively, with 7 bases between them. The study, taken as a whole, reports: Age brought a roughly linear fall in TCR beta diversity measured per million T cells. A greater number of naive CD4+ cells and higher diversity distinguished long-lived donors from aged donors.

This chain joins TRBV3-1 and TRBJ2-3; D may be TRBD1 or TRBD2 (5 bases each). The sequencing input was blood. The sequence was obtained from a woman under 40 in good health. CDR3 amino acids: CASSQDGGSTDTQYF. CDR3 nucleotide sequence: TGTGCCAGCAGCCAAGATGGGGGAAGCACAGATACGCAGTATTTT.